A selection of T cell receptor beta chains follows, all from one sample in a study of OX40 agonist ivuxolimab in advanced cancers. The table came from immunoSEQ multiplex PCR; TCRdb's copy has only in-frame clones and leaves some out. The data contain approximately 100,000 clones, around 90% of them seen just once; the ten biggest clones take up 0.7% to 1%. The sample consisted of CD4+ or CD8+ T cells sorted from blood, taken in a trial of the OX40 agonist ivuxolimab. The receptors were sampled from an adult with an advanced solid tumor such as melanoma, head and neck, liver or kidney cancer. Each CDR3 is given with its conserved first and last residue. The D gene is left open where the match is weak. Expanded clones are given a class, and other clones once, few, many or no size at all.

TRBV19	TRBD1	TRBJ1-1	NA	TGTGCCAGTAGTCTGGGACAGGTGAACACTGAAGCTTTCTTT	CASSLGQVNTEAFF
TRBV29-1	NA	TRBJ1-5	NA	TGCAGCGCTGCAGGCCAACCAGGACCTAATCAGCCCCAGCATTTT	CSAAGQPGPNQPQHF
TRBV18	TRBD1	TRBJ1-5	NA	TGTGCCAGCTCACCAGCGACAGGGATGGGACAGCCCCAGCATTTT	CASSPATGMGQPQHF
TRBV10-3	TRBD1	TRBJ1-5	NA	TGTGCCATCAGTCGGACAGGGGAAAACAATCAGCCCCAGCATTTT	CAISRTGENNQPQHF
TRBV4-3	NA	TRBJ2-5	NA	TGCGCCAGCAGCCAAGATCGTAGAGAGACCCAGTACTTC	CASSQDRRETQYF
TRBV5-6	NA	TRBJ2-3	NA	TGTGCCAGCAGCTTCGACACCGGGGTCGGCACAGATACGCAGTATTTT	CASSFDTGVGTDTQYF
TRBV19	NA	TRBJ1-1	once	TGTGCCAGTAGCTATCAGGGTCGGAACACTGAAGCTTTCTTT	CASSYQGRNTEAFF
TRBV2	NA	TRBJ1-1	NA	TGTGCCAGCAAGCAACAGGCGAACACTGAAGCTTTCTTT	CASKQQANTEAFF
TRBV5-6	NA	TRBJ2-3	few	TGTGCCAGCAGCTTGGGGACAGCAGATACGCAGTATTTT	CASSLGTADTQYF
TRBV11-3	NA	TRBJ2-5	NA	TGTGCCAGCAGCTCATCGGGGGAGACCCAGTACTTC	CASSSSGETQYF
TRBV30	TRBD2	TRBJ2-7	once	TGTGCCTGGAGCGGCGGGGGTATGGGGTATGTGTACTTC	CAWSGGGMGYVYF
TRBV19	TRBD1	TRBJ1-1	NA	TGTGCCAGTAGGAGCGGGACAGGGCGGGAAAACACTGAAGCTTTCTTT	CASRSGTGRENTEAFF
TRBV5-4	NA	TRBJ2-7	NA	TGTGCCAGCAGCCTGGATCAGGGACCCTACGAGCAGTACTTC	CASSLDQGPYEQYF
TRBV28	TRBD2	TRBJ2-4	NA	TGTGCCAGCAAAAAGGGACTAGCGACCAAAAACATTCAGTACTTC	CASKKGLATKNIQYF
TRBV21-1	NA	TRBJ2-7	NA	TGTGCCAGCCCCCGAGGCGAGCAGTACTTC	CASPRGEQYF
TRBV9	TRBD1	TRBJ2-7	NA	TGTGCCAGCAGCACCCGGGACAGGGGGGTGAGCGAGCAGTACTTC	CASSTRDRGVSEQYF
TRBV28	NA	TRBJ1-5	NA	TGTGCCAGCAGTCCCCCGGGGGGCGGGCAGCCCCAGCATTTT	CASSPPGGGQPQHF
TRBV7-9	TRBD1	TRBJ1-6	few	TGTGCCAGCAGCATTGACGGGACAGGGAATTCACCCCTCCACTTT	CASSIDGTGNSPLHF
TRBV21-1	NA	TRBJ1-2	NA	TGTGCCAGCCGGGGGGGTGGCTACACCTTC	CASRGGGYTF
TRBV9	NA	TRBJ2-2	NA	TGTGCCAGCAGCTCAACCCGAACCACCGGGGAGCTGTTTTTT	CASSSTRTTGELFF
TRBV6-1	TRBD2	TRBJ2-7	NA	TGTGCCAGCAGTAAATCTAGCGGGGGGGCCTACGAGCAGTACTTC	CASSKSSGGAYEQYF
TRBV6-5	TRBD1	TRBJ1-4	NA	TGTGCCAGCAGCCTCGACAGGGCTCATGAAAAACTGTTTTTT	CASSLDRAHEKLFF
TRBV5-1	NA	TRBJ2-5	NA	TGCGCCAGCAGCTTGGAGGGGACACCTCAAGAGACCCAGTACTTC	CASSLEGTPQETQYF
TRBV5-5	TRBD1	TRBJ1-1	NA	TGTGCCAGCAGCTTGTTTCGGACAGGGAACACTGAAGCTTTCTTT	CASSLFRTGNTEAFF
TRBV6-5	TRBD1	TRBJ1-3	few	TGTGCCAGCGTCGGGACAGCGGAAGACACCATATATTTT	CASVGTAEDTIYF
TRBV30	NA	TRBJ2-3	NA	TGTGCCTGGAGTCCCCTAGCGAAAAGCACAGATACGCAGTATTTT	CAWSPLAKSTDTQYF
TRBV6-1	NA	TRBJ1-6	NA	TGTGCCAGCAGTGAAGTGCACTCACCCCTCCACTTT	CASSEVHSPLHF
TRBV7-6	NA	TRBJ1-5	few	TGTGCCAGCAGCTTGCCAAAGCGGGGCAATCAGCCCCAGCATTTT	CASSLPKRGNQPQHF
TRBV19	NA	TRBJ1-6	NA	TGTGCCAGTAGCTCCGGGGGGTCTAATTCACCCCTCCACTTT	CASSSGGSNSPLHF
TRBV7-2	TRBD2	TRBJ2-3	NA	TGTGCCAGCCGTCAGCGGGGGATAGACACAGATACGCAGTATTTT	CASRQRGIDTDTQYF
TRBV7-2	NA	TRBJ2-1	NA	TGTGCCAGCAGGCGGGCAGGGGGGCACAATGAGCAGTTCTTC	CASRRAGGHNEQFF
TRBV28	TRBD2	TRBJ2-7	NA	TGTGCCAGCAGTTTATGGTCGGGGACTAACTACGAGCAGTACTTC	CASSLWSGTNYEQYF
TRBV2	TRBD2	TRBJ2-1	NA	TGTGCCAGCAGGCTAGCGGGGGGTAACAATGAGCAGTTCTTC	CASRLAGGNNEQFF
TRBV7-2	TRBD1	TRBJ1-2	NA	TGTGCCAGCAGCATCGGACAGGAGACCTATGGCTACACCTTC	CASSIGQETYGYTF
TRBV20-1	NA	TRBJ2-7	NA	TGCAGTGCCGGGGACGCTTACGAGCAGTACTTC	CSAGDAYEQYF
TRBV6-1	NA	TRBJ1-5	NA	TGTGCCAGCAGTGACCTTCACTCGGGACAGCCCCAGCATTTT	CASSDLHSGQPQHF
TRBV11-2	NA	TRBJ1-2	NA	TGTGCCAGCAGCTCGGAAGGGGACGGCTACACCTTC	CASSSEGDGYTF
TRBV6-4	NA	TRBJ2-5	NA	TGTGCCAGCAGTTGGACAGCTTCTCAGGGAGAGACCCAGTACTTC	CASSWTASQGETQYF
TRBV19	NA	TRBJ1-5	NA	TGTGCCAGTAGTAATCGACAAGGCCTGAATCAGCCCCAGCATTTT	CASSNRQGLNQPQHF
TRBV9	TRBD1	TRBJ1-2	NA	TGTGCCAGCAGCTTTGAACAGGGGCATGGCTACACCTTC	CASSFEQGHGYTF
TRBV28	NA	TRBJ1-5	NA	TGTGCCAGCAGGCTACCCGGGGACACCTATAGCAATCAGCCCCAGCATTTT	CASRLPGDTYSNQPQHF
TRBV4-2	NA	TRBJ2-7	NA	TGTGCCAGCAGCCGAGAGACTAGCTCCTACGAGCAGTACTTC	CASSRETSSYEQYF
TRBV5-8	NA	TRBJ2-7	NA	TGTGCCAGCAGCTTTAACGGCTTGGAGCAGTACTTC	CASSFNGLEQYF
TRBV5-1	NA	TRBJ2-1	NA	TGCGCCAGCAGCTTGCAGTCAAGCAGCTACAATGAGCAGTTCTTC	CASSLQSSSYNEQFF
TRBV7-2	NA	TRBJ2-1	NA	TGTGCCAGCAACGGGGGTTTAATGGGACGGGATGAGCAGTTCTTC	CASNGGLMGRDEQFF
TRBV27	TRBD2	TRBJ2-5	NA	TGTGCCAGCAGTCCTGAACCTAGCGGGGGGGTAAAAGAGACCCAGTACTTC	CASSPEPSGGVKETQYF
TRBV11-2	NA	TRBJ1-1	NA	TGTGCCAGCAGCCTACCGAACACTGAAGCTTTCTTT	CASSLPNTEAFF
TRBV5-4	NA	TRBJ2-2	NA	TGTGCCAGCAGCTTCCGTTTCGGAGGGTACGAAACCGGGGAGCTGTTTTTT	CASSFRFGGYETGELFF
TRBV7-2	TRBD1	TRBJ2-7	NA	TGTGCCAGCAGCCGACAGGGGAGCCTAACCTACGAGCAGTACTTC	CASSRQGSLTYEQYF
TRBV28	TRBD1	TRBJ2-7	NA	TGTGCCAGCAGTTCCTCCGGGACAGTTCTAGCCGAGCAGTACTTC	CASSSSGTVLAEQYF
TRBV27	NA	TRBJ2-7	NA	TGTGCCAGCAGGGGGATCTTCTACGAGCAGTACTTC	CASRGIFYEQYF
TRBV7-2	NA	TRBJ1-2	NA	TGTGCCAGCAGCTTTCCGGGGATAAGTAACTATGGCTACACCTTC	CASSFPGISNYGYTF
TRBV11-2	NA	TRBJ1-2	NA	TGTGCCAGCAGCTCGACTGGTCCGTATGGCTACACCTTC	CASSSTGPYGYTF
TRBV5-1	NA	TRBJ2-7	NA	TGCGCCAGCAGCCCAGGGGGGAACGGCTACGAGCAGTACTTC	CASSPGGNGYEQYF
TRBV18	NA	TRBJ1-1	NA	TGTGCCAGCTCACCTGGCATGAACACTGAAGCTTTCTTT	CASSPGMNTEAFF
TRBV5-1	NA	TRBJ1-4	NA	TGCGCCAGCAGCTCGGAAGAAGAAAAACTGTTTTTT	CASSSEEEKLFF
TRBV7-2	NA	TRBJ1-1	NA	TGTGCCAGCAGCATGGGTTTTCAACTCACTGAAGCTTTCTTT	CASSMGFQLTEAFF
TRBV5-1	TRBD1	TRBJ2-1	NA	TGCGCCAGCACCCAGGATGGGGACAGGTCCAATGAGCAGTTCTTC	CASTQDGDRSNEQFF